The 25 T cell receptor beta chains presented below share a single source sample, sequenced in a study of Graves' ophthalmopathy and Graves' hyperthyroidism. Amplification targeted the TCR beta CDR3 regions, with RNA transcripts as the source material. The workflow started with a first-round RT-PCR run with HTBI primers and then moved on to a second-round multiplex PCR. TCRdb reanalysed the multiplex PCR reads using MiXCR and keeps one entry per CDR3 protein. Among about 160,000 distinct CDR3 sequences listed, 30% to 45% were seen once. Sequenced input: peripheral blood. These receptor sequences come from a woman between 40 and 55 years old with Graves' ophthalmopathy.

This rearrangement joins TRBV11-2 to TRBJ1-2; unclear D gene. Trimming left V 0 bases short and J 7 bases short, with 15 bases between. In germline, CDR1 is SGHAT, CDR2 FQNNGV. The CDR3 runs 15 residues. The CDR3 DNA is TGTGCCAGCAGCTTAGATGCGAACCTACGTGGTGGCTACACCTTC. It is translated as CASSLDANLRGGYTF. Based on the CDR3 plus reference TRBV11-2 and TRBJ1-2, the full variable domain is EAGVAQSPRYKIIEKRQSVAFWCNPISGHATLYWYQQILGQGPKLLIQFQNNGVVDDSQLPKDRFSAERLKGVDSTLKIQPAKLEDSAVYLCASSLDANLRGGYTFGSGTRLTVV.

The rearrangement uses TRBV12-3 or TRBV12-4 and TRBJ1-2; no definite D call. CDR3 length equals 13 residues. V lost 3 bases and J lost 8, with 13 bases in between. The CDR3, as DNA: TGTGCCAGCAGTTTTGGTGTAGACTCAGGCTACACCTTC. This gives the protein CASSFGVDSGYTF.

This clonotype occurred many times. The chain joins TRBV27 to TRBJ1-2; D ambiguous. Germline V gene data show CDR1 as MNHEY and CDR2 as SMNVEV (reference sequence). This CDR3 region has 11 residues. Trimming took 6 bases from V and 1 from J, leaving 3 bases between them. This chain's CDR3 is CASRDNYGYTF. DNA of the CDR3: TGTGCCAGCAGGGATAACTATGGCTACACCTTC.

This clonotype came up many times. CDR3 sequence: CSVEGTASTYGYTF. The CDR3, as DNA: TGCAGCGTCGAGGGGACAGCATCTACCTATGGCTACACCTTC. The rearrangement uses TRBV29-1 and TRBJ1-2; 7 bases match TRBD1. Per germline, CDR1 SQVTM and CDR2 ANQGSEA. V trimming: 6 bases; J trimming: 4 bases; junction bases outside the gene matches: 11. The CDR3 extends over 14 amino acids.

This clonotype occurred many times. The V and J genes are TRBV11-2 and TRBJ2-2; D is uncertain. This CDR3 has 14 amino acids. Germline assignment: CDR1 SGHAT and CDR2 FQNNGV. V shed 5 bases and J shed 7 bases, with 14 bases lying between them. The CDR3 here is CASSVRALDGELFF. The CDR3 bases are TGTGCCAGCAGCGTACGCGCCCTGGACGGGGAGCTGTTTTTT.

A single count supports this clonotype. Being one base from a much bigger clone, this may be a read error. V usage is TRBV4-1 and J usage is TRBJ1-5; D uncertain. Looked up from germline, CDR1 is MGHRA and CDR2 is YSYEKL. This CDR3 region has 13 residues. The CDR3 coding sequence is TGCGCCAGCAGCCAAGATCTAGGGTGGCCCCATCATTTT. Translated, it gives CASSQDLGWPHHF.

This sequence joins TRBV11-2 and TRBJ1-2, with unresolved D. Germline assignment: CDR1 SGHAT and CDR2 FQNNGV. The CDR3 length is 13 residues. Trimming pared 10 bases from V and 0 bases from J, leaving 12 bases between. CDR3 DNA sequence: TGTGCCACCGGGCCCGGGACTAACTATGGCTACACCTTC. It translates to CATGPGTNYGYTF.

The rearrangement links TRBV11-2 to TRBJ1-1; D call uncertain. The CDR3 extends over 15 amino acids. V was trimmed by 9 bases and J by 0 bases, leaving 17 bases between them. The germline V gene has CDR1 SGHAT and CDR2 FQNNGV. The CDR3 DNA follows: TGTGCCAGTTCTATCGCAGGAGTGATGAACACTGAAGCTTTCTTT. Amino acid sequence: CASSIAGVMNTEAFF.

This clonotype was detected ten times or more. The CDR3 DNA reads as TGCGCCAGCAGCCTCACAGACAGTTACCAAGAGACCCAGTACTTC. This codes for CASSLTDSYQETQYF. The V gene is TRBV4-1, the J gene TRBJ2-5; D may be TRBD1 (5 bases). CDR1 MGHRA and CDR2 YSYEKL come from the germline V gene. This CDR3 spans 15 amino acids. V was shortened by 4 bases and J by 0 bases, with 12 bases between the two germline ends.

In this sample, this clonotype turned up once. The rearrangement joins TRBV7-2 to TRBJ2-7, with 8 bases lining up with TRBD2. Germline CDR1 and CDR2: SGHTA and FQGNSA. The V and J ends lost 0 bases and 5 bases, in that order; junction bases with no gene match: 12. The CDR3 spans 17 residues. This CDR3 reads CASSLAWGSGSPHEQYF. Written as DNA, the CDR3 is TGTGCCAGCAGCTTAGCCTGGGGGAGCGGGAGTCCCCACGAGCAGTACTTC.

Ten or more counts support this clonotype. This chain uses TRBV12-5 with TRBJ1-1; D may be TRBD1 (5 bases). CDR3 length: 15 residues. The V end lost 6 bases, the J end lost 1 base, and 15 bases lay between the germline ends. Germline V gene lookup returns CDR1 LGHNT and CDR2 FRNRAP. The CDR3 DNA follows: TGTGCTAGTGGGGTAGGGGCAGCCCAGAACACTGAAGCTTTCTTT. As protein: CASGVGAAQNTEAFF.

The chain combines TRBV7-9 with TRBJ1-1, with TRBD1 matching over 7 bases. Germline V gives CDR1 SEHNR, CDR2 FQNEAQ (reference sequence). There are 13 residues in the CDR3. V shed 5 bases and J 5 bases; nucleotides not matched to a gene: 5. DNA for the CDR3: TGTGCCAGCAGCACCGCAGGGGGGACTGAAGCTTTCTTT. Translated: CASSTAGGTEAFF.

This clonotype appeared many times. The chain couples TRBV7-3 to TRBJ1-2; D unclear. This CDR3 is 13 amino acids long. Germline assignment: CDR1 SGHTA and CDR2 FQGTGA. V dropped 5 bases and J dropped 6 bases, with 13 bases sitting between them. CDR3 sequence reads: CASSRYGEDGYTF. CDR3 coding DNA: TGTGCCAGCAGCCGGTACGGGGAGGATGGCTACACCTTC.

Ten or more counts support this clonotype. This sequence joins TRBV6-1 and TRBJ2-5; TRBD2 agrees at 9 bases. CDR1 is MNHNS, CDR2 SASEGT, per germline. The V segment lost 6 bases and the J segment 0 bases; nucleotides outside the gene matches: 2. CDR3 length: 14 amino acids. The chain's CDR3 is CASRSGGNQETQYF. In nucleotides, the CDR3 is TGTGCCAGCAGGAGCGGGGGGAACCAAGAGACCCAGTACTTC.

The J gene is TRBJ1-1, the V gene TRBV6-1, with 7 positions matching TRBD1. V trimming: 10 bases; J trimming: 8 bases; junction bases outside the gene matches: 4. The CDR3 is 10 amino acids. CDR1 and CDR2 (germline): MNHNS, SASEGT. CDR3 region: CATMTGEAFF. The CDR3 DNA is TGTGCCACCATGACAGGGGAAGCTTTCTTT.

The chain joins TRBV28 to TRBJ1-1; D is unclear. Germline lookup yields CDR1 MDHEN and CDR2 SYDVKM. This CDR3 is 13 amino acids long. Between the trimmed V and J ends, which lost 7 bases and 1 base, there was a span of 10 bases. Here the CDR3 reads CASIHGGNTEAFF. In DNA form, the CDR3 reads TGTGCCAGCATCCACGGCGGGAACACTGAAGCTTTCTTT.

The gene calls are TRBV19 and TRBJ2-7, with a weak D call TRBD1 (6 bases). The CDR3 loop spans 14 amino acids. Per germline, CDR1 LNHDA and CDR2 SQIVND (reference sequence). The V end lost 5 bases, the J end lost 7 bases, and 18 bases lay between the germline ends. The CDR3 coding sequence is TGTGCCAGTAGTTACAGGGATCCCATGGGAGAGCAGTACTTC. Protein product: CASSYRDPMGEQYF.

This clonotype was seen once. The rearrangement joins TRBV11-2 to TRBJ2-7, with 9 bases identical to TRBD1. Germline V gene lookup returns CDR1 SGHAT and CDR2 FQNNGV. V gave up 2 bases and J gave up 3 bases; unmatched junction bases: 5. This CDR3 comprises 15 residues. CDR3 protein: CASSLWDREIYEQYF. Written as DNA, the CDR3 is TGTGCCAGCAGCTTATGGGACAGGGAGATCTACGAGCAGTACTTC. The complete variable domain, with remaining parts taken from reference TRBV11-2 and TRBJ2-7, reads EAGVAQSPRYKIIEKRQSVAFWCNPISGHATLYWYQQILGQGPKLLIQFQNNGVVDDSQLPKDRFSAERLKGVDSTLKIQPAKLEDSAVYLCASSLWDREIYEQYFGPGTRLTVT.

This clonotype was observed a handful of times. The V and J genes are TRBV12-3 or TRBV12-4 and TRBJ1-1; D call uncertain. The CDR3 length is 13 residues. Trimming stripped 5 bases from V and 4 bases from J, with 11 bases between. CDR3 region: CASSQREGTEAFF. CDR3 DNA: TGTGCCAGCAGTCAACGGGAGGGCACTGAAGCTTTCTTT.

This clonotype was seen many times. This chain links TRBV12-3 or TRBV12-4 with TRBJ1-6; a weak D match, TRBD1 (6 bases). The V end lost 5 bases, the J end lost 0 bases, and 23 bases lay between the germline ends. The CDR3 is 20 residues long. CDR3 in DNA: TGTGCCAGCAGTCCCACCCGGACAGATCGAAGCCGCTCCTATAATTCACCCCTCCACTTT. This sequence encodes CASSPTRTDRSRSYNSPLHF.

This clonotype was seen repeatedly, ten times or more. Possible read error: a much larger clone is one base away. The V call is TRBV7-3, the J call TRBJ1-1, with TRBD1 matching over 7 bases. Germline V CDR1 and CDR2: SGHTA, FQGTGA. The CDR3 sequence is 13 residues long. This chain's CDR3 is CASSPQGNTEASF. CDR3 bases: TGTGCCAGCAGCCCACAGGGGAACACTGAAGCTTCCTTT.

In this sample, this clonotype turned up many times. This chain connects TRBV28 to TRBJ1-2, with D unresolved. V was shortened by 2 bases and J by 3 bases, with 10 bases between the two germline ends. Germline V gene data show CDR1 as MDHEN and CDR2 as SYDVKM. The CDR3 runs 14 residues. In DNA, the CDR3 is TGTGCCAGCAGTTTAAGTAACGGCTACTATGGCTACACCTTC. It codes for CASSLSNGYYGYTF.

This CDR3 reads CASSRTEYQETQYF. In DNA form, the CDR3 reads TGTGCCAGCAGCAGGACAGAGTACCAAGAGACCCAGTACTTC. The genes are TRBV25-1 and TRBJ2-5; D may be TRBD1 (6 bases). V shed 6 bases and J shed 0 bases, with 11 bases lying between them. The CDR3 is 14 amino acids. Germline-derived CDR1 and CDR2 are MGHDK and SYGVNS. The entire variable domain, with the rest obtained from reference TRBV25-1 and TRBJ2-5, is as follows: EADIYQTPRYLVIGTGKKITLECSQTMGHDKMYWYQQDPGMELHLIHYSYGVNSTEKGDLSSESTVSRIRTEHFPLTLESARPSHTSQYLCASSRTEYQETQYFGPGTRLLVL.

There are many counts of this clonotype. The V and J genes are TRBV30 and TRBJ2-5; 8 bases map to TRBD2. CDR1 and CDR2 (germline): GTSNPN, SVGIG (reference sequence). This CDR3 is 14 amino acids long. V dropped 3 bases and J dropped 4; count of bases not matched to a gene: 7. In nucleotides, the CDR3 is TGTGCCTGGAGAGCGAGCGGGAGTGGAGAGACCCAGTACTTC. It specifies CAWRASGSGETQYF.

This chain uses TRBV27 with TRBJ1-2; 8 nucleotides agree with TRBD1. This CDR3 comprises 18 residues. Trimming removed 5 bases from V and 4 bases from J; junction bases left unmatched: 18. The germline CDR1 and CDR2 sequences are MNHEY and SMNVEV (reference sequence). The CDR3 DNA reads TGTGCCAGCAGTCACTTGGACAGGGCGGATCTCCAAGTCTATGGCTACACCTTC. Encoded protein: CASSHLDRADLQVYGYTF.